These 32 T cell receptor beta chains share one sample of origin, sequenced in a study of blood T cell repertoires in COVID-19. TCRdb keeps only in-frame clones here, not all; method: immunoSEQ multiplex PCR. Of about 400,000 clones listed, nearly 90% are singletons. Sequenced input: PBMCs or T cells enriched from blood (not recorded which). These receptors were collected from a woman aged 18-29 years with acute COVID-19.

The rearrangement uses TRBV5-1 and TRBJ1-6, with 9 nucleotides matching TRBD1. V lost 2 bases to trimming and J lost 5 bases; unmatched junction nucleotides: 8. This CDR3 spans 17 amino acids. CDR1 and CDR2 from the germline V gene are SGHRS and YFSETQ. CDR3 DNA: TGCGCCAGCAGCTTAGACCGGGACAGGGCAAATAATTCACCCCTCCACTTT. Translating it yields CASSLDRDRANNSPLHF.

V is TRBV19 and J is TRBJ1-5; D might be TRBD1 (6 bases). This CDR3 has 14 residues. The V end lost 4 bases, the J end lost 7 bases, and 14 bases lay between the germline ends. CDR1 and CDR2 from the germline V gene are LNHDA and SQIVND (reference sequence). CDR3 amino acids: CASSNRDNRQPQHF. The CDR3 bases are TGTGCCAGTAGTAACCGGGACAATCGACAGCCCCAGCATTTT. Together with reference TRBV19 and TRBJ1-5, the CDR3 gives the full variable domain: DGGITQSPKYLFRKEGQNVTLSCEQNLNHDAMYWYRQDPGQGLRLIYYSQIVNDFQKGDIAEGYSVSREKKESFPLTVTSAQKNPTAFYLCASSNRDNRQPQHFGDGTRLSIL.

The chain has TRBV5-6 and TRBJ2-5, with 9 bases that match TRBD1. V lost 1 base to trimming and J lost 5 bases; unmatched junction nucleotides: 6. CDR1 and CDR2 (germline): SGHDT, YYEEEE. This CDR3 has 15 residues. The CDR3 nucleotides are TGTGCCAGCAGCTTGCCCGGGACAGGGAGGGAGACCCAGTACTTC. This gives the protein CASSLPGTGRETQYF.

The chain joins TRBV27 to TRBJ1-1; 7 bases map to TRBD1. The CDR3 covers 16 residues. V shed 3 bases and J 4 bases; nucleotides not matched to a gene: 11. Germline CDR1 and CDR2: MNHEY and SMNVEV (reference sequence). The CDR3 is CASSLAGQAVSTEAFF. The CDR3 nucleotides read TGTGCCAGCAGTTTGGCTGGACAGGCGGTGAGCACTGAAGCTTTCTTT.

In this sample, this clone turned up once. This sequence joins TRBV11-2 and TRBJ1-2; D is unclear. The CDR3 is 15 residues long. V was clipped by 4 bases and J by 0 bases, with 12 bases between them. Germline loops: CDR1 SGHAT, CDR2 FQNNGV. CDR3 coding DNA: TGTGCCAGCAGCTCAGAGGGCCGCTCTAACTATGGCTACACCTTC. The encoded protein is CASSSEGRSNYGYTF.

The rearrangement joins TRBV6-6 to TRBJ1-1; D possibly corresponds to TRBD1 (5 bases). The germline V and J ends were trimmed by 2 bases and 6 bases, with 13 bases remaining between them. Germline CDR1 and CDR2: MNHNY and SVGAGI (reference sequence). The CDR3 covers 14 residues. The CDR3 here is CASSYPGGGAEAFF. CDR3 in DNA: TGTGCCAGCAGTTACCCGGGCGGGGGGGCTGAAGCTTTCTTT.

DNA for the CDR3: TGTGCCAGCAGCCACGGAGGGGCTAGCGGGTACAATGAGCAGTTCTTC. This sequence encodes CASSHGGASGYNEQFF. The chain couples TRBV9 to TRBJ2-1; 8 nucleotides line up with TRBD2. The trim removed 4 bases at V and 4 bases at J, leaving 10 bases unmatched. The CDR3 consists of 16 residues. CDR1 is SGDLS and CDR2 is YYNGEE in the germline V gene. Looking up the rest from reference TRBV9 and TRBJ2-1 gives the full variable domain: DSGVTQTPKHLITATGQRVTLRCSPRSGDLSVYWYQQSLDQGLQFLIQYYNGEERAKGNILERFSAQQFPDLHSELNLSSLELGDSALYFCASSHGGASGYNEQFFGPGTRLTVL.

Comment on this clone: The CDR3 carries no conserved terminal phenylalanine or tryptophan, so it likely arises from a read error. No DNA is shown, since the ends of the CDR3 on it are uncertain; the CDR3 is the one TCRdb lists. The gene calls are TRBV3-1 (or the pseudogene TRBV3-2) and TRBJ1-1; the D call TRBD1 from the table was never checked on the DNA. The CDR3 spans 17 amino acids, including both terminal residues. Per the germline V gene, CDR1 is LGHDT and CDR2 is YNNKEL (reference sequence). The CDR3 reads CASSQSDRGLQDTIKII.

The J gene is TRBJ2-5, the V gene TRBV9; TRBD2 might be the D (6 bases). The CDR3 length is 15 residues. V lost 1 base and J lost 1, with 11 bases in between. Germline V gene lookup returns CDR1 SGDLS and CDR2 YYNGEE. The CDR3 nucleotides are TGTGCCAGCAGCGTAAATGTGGGGGGCCAAGAGACCCAGTACTTC. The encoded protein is CASSVNVGGQETQYF.

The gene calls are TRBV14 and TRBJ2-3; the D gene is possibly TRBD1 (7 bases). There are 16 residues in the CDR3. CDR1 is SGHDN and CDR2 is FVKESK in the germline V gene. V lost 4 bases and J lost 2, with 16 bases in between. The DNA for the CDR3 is TGTGCCAGCAGCCTGGAGGGACAGCGGCACACAGATACGCAGTATTTT. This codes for CASSLEGQRHTDTQYF.

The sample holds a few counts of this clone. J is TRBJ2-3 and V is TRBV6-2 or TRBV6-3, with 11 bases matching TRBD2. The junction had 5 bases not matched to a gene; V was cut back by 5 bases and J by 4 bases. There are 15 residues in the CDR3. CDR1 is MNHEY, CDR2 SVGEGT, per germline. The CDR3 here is CASSGLAGGADTQYF. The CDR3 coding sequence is TGTGCCAGCAGTGGGCTAGCGGGAGGCGCAGATACGCAGTATTTT.

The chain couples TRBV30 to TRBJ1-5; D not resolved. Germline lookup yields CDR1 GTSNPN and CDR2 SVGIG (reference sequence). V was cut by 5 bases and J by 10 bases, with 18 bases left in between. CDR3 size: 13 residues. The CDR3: CAWAQSLGFPQHF. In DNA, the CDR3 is TGTGCCTGGGCCCAGAGTCTCGGGTTTCCCCAGCATTTT.

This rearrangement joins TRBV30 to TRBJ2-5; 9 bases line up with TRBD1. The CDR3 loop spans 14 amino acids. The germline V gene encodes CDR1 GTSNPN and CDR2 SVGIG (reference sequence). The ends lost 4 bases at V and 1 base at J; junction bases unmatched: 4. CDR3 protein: CAWKRQGVQETQYF. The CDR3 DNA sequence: TGTGCCTGGAAAAGACAGGGGGTCCAAGAGACCCAGTACTTC.

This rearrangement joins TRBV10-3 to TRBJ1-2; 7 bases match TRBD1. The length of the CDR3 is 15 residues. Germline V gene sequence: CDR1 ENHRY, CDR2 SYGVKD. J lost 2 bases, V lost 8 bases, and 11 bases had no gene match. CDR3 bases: TGTGCCATCGGCCGTACAGGGGTTGGCAACTATGGCTACACCTTC. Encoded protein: CAIGRTGVGNYGYTF.

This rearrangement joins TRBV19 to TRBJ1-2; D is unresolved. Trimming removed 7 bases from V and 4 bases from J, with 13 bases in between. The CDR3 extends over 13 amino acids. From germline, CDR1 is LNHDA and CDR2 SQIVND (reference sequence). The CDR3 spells CASNSLGSYGYTF. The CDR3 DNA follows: TGTGCCAGTAATTCCCTAGGCTCCTATGGCTACACCTTC.

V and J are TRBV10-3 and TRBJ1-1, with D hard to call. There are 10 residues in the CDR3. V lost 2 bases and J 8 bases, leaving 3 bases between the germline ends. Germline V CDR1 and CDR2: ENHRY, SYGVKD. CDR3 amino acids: CAISETEAFF. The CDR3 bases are TGTGCCATCAGTGAGACAGAAGCTTTCTTT.

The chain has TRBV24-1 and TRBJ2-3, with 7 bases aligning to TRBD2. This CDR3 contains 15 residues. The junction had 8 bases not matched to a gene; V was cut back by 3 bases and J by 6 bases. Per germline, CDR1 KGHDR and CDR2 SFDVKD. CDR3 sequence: CATSDGTIAHDTQYF. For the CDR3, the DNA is TGTGCCACCAGTGATGGGACTATAGCACATGATACGCAGTATTTT.

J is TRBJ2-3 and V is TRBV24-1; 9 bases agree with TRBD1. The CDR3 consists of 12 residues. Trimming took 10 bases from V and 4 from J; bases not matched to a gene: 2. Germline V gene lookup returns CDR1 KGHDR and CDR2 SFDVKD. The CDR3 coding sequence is TGTGCCACGGGGACAGGGTCAGATACGCAGTATTTT. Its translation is CATGTGSDTQYF.

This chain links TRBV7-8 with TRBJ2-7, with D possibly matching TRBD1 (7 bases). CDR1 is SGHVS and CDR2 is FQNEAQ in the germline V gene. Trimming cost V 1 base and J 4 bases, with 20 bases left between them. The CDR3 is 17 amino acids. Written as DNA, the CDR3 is TGTGCCAGCAGCTTAGGTTCAGCTGGCAGGGGGGTTTACGAGCAGTACTTC. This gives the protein CASSLGSAGRGVYEQYF.

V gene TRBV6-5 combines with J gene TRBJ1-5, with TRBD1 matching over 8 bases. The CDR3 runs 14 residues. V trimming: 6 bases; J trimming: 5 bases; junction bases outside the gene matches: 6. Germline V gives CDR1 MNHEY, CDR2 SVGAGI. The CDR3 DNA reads TGTGCCAGCAGGGACAGGGTTGGTTATCAGCCCCAGCATTTT. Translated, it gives CASRDRVGYQPQHF.

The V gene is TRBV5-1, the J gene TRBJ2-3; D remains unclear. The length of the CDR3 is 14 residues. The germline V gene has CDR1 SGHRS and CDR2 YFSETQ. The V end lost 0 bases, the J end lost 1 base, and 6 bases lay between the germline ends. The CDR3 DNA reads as TGCGCCAGCAGCTTGGAACAGCGCACAGATACGCAGTATTTT. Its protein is CASSLEQRTDTQYF. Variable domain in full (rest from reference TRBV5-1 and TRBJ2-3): KAGVTQTPRYLIKTRGQQVTLSCSPISGHRSVSWYQQTPGQGLQFLFEYFSETQRNKGNFPGRFSGRQFSNSRSEMNVSTLELGDSALYLCASSLEQRTDTQYFGPGTRLTVL.

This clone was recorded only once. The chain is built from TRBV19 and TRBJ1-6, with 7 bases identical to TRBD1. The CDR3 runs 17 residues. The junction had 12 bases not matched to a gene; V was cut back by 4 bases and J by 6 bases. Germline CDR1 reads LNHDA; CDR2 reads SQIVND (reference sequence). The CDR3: CASSTRQGSVTNSPLHF. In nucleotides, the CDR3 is TGTGCCAGTAGTACTCGACAGGGATCGGTAACTAATTCACCCCTCCACTTT.

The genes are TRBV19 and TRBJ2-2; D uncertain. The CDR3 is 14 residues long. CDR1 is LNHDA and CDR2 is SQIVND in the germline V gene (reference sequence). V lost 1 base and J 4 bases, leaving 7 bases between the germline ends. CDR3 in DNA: TGTGCCAGTAGTATAGCCCTCCCCACCGGGGAGCTGTTTTTT. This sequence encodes CASSIALPTGELFF.

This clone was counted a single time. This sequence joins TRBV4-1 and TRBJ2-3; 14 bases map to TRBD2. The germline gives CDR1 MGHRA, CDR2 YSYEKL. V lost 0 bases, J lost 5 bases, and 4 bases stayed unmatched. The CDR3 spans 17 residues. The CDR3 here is CASSQDGLAGGVDTQYF. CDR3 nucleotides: TGCGCCAGCAGCCAAGATGGACTAGCGGGGGGTGTAGATACGCAGTATTTT.

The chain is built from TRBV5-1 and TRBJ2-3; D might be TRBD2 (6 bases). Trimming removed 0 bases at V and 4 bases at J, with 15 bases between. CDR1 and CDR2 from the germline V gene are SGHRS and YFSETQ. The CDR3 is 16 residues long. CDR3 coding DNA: TGCGCCAGCAGCTTGGGGTCGGGAACGGGGGCAGATACGCAGTATTTT. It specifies CASSLGSGTGADTQYF.

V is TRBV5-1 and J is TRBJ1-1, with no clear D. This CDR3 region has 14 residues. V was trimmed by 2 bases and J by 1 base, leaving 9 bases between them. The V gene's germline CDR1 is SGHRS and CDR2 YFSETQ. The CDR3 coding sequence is TGCGCCAGCAGCTTTGTCCAGGCGAACACTGAAGCTTTCTTT. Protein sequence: CASSFVQANTEAFF.

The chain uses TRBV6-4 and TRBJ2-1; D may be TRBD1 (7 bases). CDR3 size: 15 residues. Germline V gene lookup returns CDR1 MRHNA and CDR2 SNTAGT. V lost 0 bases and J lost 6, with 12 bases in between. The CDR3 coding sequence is TGTGCCAGCAGTGACTCTCAGGGGGGATTCAATGAGCAGTTCTTC. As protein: CASSDSQGGFNEQFF.

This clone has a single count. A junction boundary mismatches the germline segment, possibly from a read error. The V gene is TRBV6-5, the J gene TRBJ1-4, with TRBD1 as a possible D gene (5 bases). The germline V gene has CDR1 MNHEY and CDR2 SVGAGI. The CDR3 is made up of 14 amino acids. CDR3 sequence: CASNDWGPNEKLFF. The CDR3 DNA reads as TGTGCCAGCAACGATTGGGGCCCTAACGAAAAACTGTTTTTT.

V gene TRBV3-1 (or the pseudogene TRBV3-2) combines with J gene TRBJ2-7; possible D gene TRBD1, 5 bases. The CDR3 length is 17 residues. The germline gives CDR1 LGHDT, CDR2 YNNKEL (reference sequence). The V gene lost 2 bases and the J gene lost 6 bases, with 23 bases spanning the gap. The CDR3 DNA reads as TGTGCCAGCAGCCAATACACAGTGCCGGACAACTTGGGCGAGCAGTACTTC. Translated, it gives CASSQYTVPDNLGEQYF.

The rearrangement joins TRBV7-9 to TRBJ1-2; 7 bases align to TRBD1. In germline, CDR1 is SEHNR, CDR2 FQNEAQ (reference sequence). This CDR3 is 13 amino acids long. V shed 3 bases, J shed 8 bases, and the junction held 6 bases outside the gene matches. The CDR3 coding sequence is TGTGCCAGCAGCTTTACAGGGGACTGGGGCTACACCTTC. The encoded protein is CASSFTGDWGYTF.

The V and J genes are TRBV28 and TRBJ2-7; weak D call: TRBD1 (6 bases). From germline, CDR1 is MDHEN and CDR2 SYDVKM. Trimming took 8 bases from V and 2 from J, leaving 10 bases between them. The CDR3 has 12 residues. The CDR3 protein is CASLGQTYEQYF. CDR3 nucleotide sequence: TGTGCCAGCCTTGGACAGACCTACGAGCAGTACTTC.

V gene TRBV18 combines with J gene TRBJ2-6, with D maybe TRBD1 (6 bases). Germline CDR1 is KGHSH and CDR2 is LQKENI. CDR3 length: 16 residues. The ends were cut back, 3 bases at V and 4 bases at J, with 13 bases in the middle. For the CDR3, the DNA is TGTGCCAGCTCACCCATGGACAGTTCGGGGGCCAACGTCCTGACTTTC. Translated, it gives CASSPMDSSGANVLTF. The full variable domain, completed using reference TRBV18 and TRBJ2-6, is NAGVMQNPRHLVRRRGQEARLRCSPMKGHSHVYWYRQLPEEGLKFMVYLQKENIIDESGMPKERFSAEFPKEGPSILRIQQVVRGDSAAYFCASSPMDSSGANVLTFGAGSRLTVL.